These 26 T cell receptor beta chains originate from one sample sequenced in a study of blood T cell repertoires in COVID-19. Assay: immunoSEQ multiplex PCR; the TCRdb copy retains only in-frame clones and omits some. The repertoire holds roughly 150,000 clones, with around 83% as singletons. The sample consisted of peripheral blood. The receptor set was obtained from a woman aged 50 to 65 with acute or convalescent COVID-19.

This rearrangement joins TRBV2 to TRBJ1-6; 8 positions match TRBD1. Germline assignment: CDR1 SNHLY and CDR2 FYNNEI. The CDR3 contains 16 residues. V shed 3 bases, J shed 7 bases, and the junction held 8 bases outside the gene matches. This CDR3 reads CASSDETGVSNSPLHF. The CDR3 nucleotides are TGTGCCAGCAGTGATGAGACAGGGGTATCCAATTCACCCCTCCACTTT.

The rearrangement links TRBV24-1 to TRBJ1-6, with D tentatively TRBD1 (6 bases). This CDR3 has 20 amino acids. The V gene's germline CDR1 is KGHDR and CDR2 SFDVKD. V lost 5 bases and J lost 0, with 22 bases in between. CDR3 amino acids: CATSGTEMGIGSSYNSPLHF. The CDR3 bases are TGTGCCACCAGTGGGACAGAAATGGGGATAGGCAGCTCCTATAATTCACCCCTCCACTTT.

CDR3 residues: CASSASQGGATTNYGYTF. Written as DNA, the CDR3 is TGTGCCAGCAGCGCGTCACAAGGGGGGGCCACAACTAACTATGGCTACACCTTC. The chain uses TRBV9 and TRBJ1-2; D is perhaps TRBD1 (6 bases). V lost 3 bases to trimming and J lost 0 bases, with 21 bases between them. Germline V gene data show CDR1 as SGDLS and CDR2 as YYNGEE. The CDR3 totals 18 residues.

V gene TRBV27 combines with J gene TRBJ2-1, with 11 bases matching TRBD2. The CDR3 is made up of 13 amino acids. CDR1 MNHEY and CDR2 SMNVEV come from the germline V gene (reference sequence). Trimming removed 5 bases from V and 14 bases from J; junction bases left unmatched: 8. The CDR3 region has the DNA TGTGCCAGCAGTCCGCTAGCGGGAGGCCGGGAGTTCTTC. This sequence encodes CASSPLAGGREFF.

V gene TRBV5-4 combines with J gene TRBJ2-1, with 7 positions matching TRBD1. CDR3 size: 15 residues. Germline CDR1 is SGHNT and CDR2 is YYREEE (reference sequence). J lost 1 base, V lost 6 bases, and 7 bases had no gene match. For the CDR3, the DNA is TGTGCCAGCACTGTGGGACAGAATTCCTACAATGAGCAGTTCTTC. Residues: CASTVGQNSYNEQFF.

This CDR3 is CATSETVTGELFF. CDR3 DNA: TGTGCCACCAGTGAAACGGTCACCGGGGAGCTGTTTTTT. This chain connects TRBV24-1 to TRBJ2-2; no clear D. CDR3 size: 13 residues. The V gene lost 4 bases and the J gene lost 4 bases, with 6 bases spanning the gap. In germline, CDR1 is KGHDR, CDR2 SFDVKD.

The CDR3 DNA reads as TGTGCCAGCAGCGTAGAACCTAGCTCCTACAATGAGCAGTTCTTC. Residues: CASSVEPSSYNEQFF. The chain recombines TRBV9 with TRBJ2-1, with D unclear. Germline V lookup: CDR1 SGDLS, CDR2 YYNGEE. Trimming took off 0 bases at V and 0 bases at J, with 7 bases between the two ends. The CDR3 contains 15 residues.

CDR3 nucleotides: TGTGCCAGCAGTTGGGGGACAGTGTATTTCTTT. Translating it yields CASSWGTVYFF. The chain carries TRBV28 and TRBJ1-1; 7 bases map to TRBD1. The CDR3 covers 11 residues. Trimming took 4 bases from V and 13 from J; bases not matched to a gene: 6. Germline lookup yields CDR1 MDHEN and CDR2 SYDVKM.

The CDR3 here is CASSQGQAGANVLTF. CDR3 in DNA: TGTGCCAGCAGCCAGGGACAGGCTGGGGCCAACGTCCTGACTTTC. J is TRBJ2-6 and V is TRBV28; 8 positions agree with TRBD1. CDR1 MDHEN and CDR2 SYDVKM come from the germline V gene. This CDR3 spans 15 amino acids. The ends lost 6 bases at V and 2 bases at J; junction bases unmatched: 3. Drawing the rest from reference TRBV28 and TRBJ2-6, the complete variable domain is DVKVTQSSRYLVKRTGEKVFLECVQDMDHENMFWYRQDPGLGLRLIYFSYDVKMKEKGDIPEGYSVSREKKERFSLILESASTNQTSMYLCASSQGQAGANVLTFGAGSRLTVL.

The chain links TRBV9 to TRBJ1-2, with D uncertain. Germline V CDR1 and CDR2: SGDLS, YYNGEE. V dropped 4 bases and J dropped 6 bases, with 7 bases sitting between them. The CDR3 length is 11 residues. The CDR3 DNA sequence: TGTGCCAGCAGCTTGGAGAATGGCTACACCTTC. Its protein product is CASSLENGYTF.

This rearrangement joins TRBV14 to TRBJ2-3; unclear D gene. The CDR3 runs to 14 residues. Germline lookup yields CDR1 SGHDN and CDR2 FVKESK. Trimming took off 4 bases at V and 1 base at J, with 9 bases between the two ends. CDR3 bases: TGTGCCAGCAGCCCCCTACAGCGCACAGATACGCAGTATTTT. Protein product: CASSPLQRTDTQYF.

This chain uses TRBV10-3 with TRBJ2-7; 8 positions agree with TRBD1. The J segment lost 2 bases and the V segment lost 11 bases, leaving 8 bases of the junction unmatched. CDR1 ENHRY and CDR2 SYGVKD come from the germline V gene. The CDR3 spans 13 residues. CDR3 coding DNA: TGTGCCGCGCACTCGGACAGGGCCTACGAGCAGTACTTC. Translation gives CAAHSDRAYEQYF.

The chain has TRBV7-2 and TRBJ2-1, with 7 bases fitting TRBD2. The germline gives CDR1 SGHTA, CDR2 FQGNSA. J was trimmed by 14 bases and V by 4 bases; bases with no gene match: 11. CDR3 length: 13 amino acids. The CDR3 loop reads CASSSREGLPKFF. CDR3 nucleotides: TGTGCCAGCAGCTCCAGGGAGGGACTACCCAAGTTCTTC.

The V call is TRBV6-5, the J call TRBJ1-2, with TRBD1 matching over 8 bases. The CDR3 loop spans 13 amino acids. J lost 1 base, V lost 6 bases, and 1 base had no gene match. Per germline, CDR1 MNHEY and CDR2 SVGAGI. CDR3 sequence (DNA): TGTGCCAGCAGGGACAGGGATAACTATGGCTACACCTTC. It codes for CASRDRDNYGYTF.

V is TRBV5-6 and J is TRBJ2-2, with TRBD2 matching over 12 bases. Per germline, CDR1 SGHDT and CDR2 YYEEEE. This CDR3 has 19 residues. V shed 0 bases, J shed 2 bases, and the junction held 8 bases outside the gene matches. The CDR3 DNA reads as TGTGCCAGCAGCTTGGCTGTGACTAGCGGGGGTTATAACACCGGGGAGCTGTTTTTT. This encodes CASSLAVTSGGYNTGELFF.

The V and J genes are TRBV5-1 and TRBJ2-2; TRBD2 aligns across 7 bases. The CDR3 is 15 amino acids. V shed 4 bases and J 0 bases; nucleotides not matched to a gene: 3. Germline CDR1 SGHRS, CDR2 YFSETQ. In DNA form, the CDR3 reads TGCGCCAGCAGCCGGGGGGAGTCGAACACCGGGGAGCTGTTTTTT. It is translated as CASSRGESNTGELFF.

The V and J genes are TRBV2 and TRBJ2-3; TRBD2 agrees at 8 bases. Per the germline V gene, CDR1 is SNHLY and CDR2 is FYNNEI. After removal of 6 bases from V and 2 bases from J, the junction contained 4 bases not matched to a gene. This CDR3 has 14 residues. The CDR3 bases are TGTGCCAGCAGGGCAGCGGGGGTCACAGATACGCAGTATTTT. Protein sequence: CASRAAGVTDTQYF.

CDR3 sequence: CASSLGGLVSETQYF. The CDR3, as DNA: TGCGCCAGCAGCTTGGGGGGACTAGTTTCAGAGACCCAGTACTTC. This chain uses TRBV5-1 with TRBJ2-5, with 8 positions matching TRBD2. Germline-derived CDR1 and CDR2 are SGHRS and YFSETQ. The CDR3 totals 15 residues. V was pared by 0 bases and J by 4 bases, with 5 bases of the junction left unmatched.

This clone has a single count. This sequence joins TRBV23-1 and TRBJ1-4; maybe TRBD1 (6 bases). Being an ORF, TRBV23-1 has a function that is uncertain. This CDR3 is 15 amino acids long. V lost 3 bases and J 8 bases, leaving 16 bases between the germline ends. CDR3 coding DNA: TGCGCCAGCAGTCATCAACAGGGTGAGAAGGAAAAACTGTTTTTT. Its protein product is CASSHQQGEKEKLFF.

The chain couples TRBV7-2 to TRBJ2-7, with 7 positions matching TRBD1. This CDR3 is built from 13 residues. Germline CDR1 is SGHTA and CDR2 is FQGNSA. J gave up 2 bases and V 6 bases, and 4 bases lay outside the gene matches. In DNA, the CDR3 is TGTGCCAGCAGTCGACAGGGTACCTACGAGCAGTACTTC. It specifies CASSRQGTYEQYF. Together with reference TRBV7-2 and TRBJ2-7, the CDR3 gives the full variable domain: GAGVSQSPSNKVTEKGKDVELRCDPISGHTALYWYRQSLGQGLEFLIYFQGNSAPDKSGLPSDRFSAERTGGSVSTLTIQRTQQEDSAVYLCASSRQGTYEQYFGPGTRLTVT.

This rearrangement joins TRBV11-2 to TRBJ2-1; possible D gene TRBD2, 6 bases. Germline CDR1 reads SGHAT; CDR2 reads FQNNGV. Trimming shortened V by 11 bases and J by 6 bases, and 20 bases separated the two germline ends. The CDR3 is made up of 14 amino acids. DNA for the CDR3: TGTGCCGCCGTTTCCTTGGAGGGCGGCAATGAGCAGTTCTTC. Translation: CAAVSLEGGNEQFF.

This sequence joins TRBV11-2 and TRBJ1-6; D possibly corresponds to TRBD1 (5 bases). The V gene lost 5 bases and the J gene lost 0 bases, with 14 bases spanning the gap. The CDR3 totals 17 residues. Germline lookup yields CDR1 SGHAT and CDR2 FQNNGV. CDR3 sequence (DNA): TGTGCCAGCAGCCTCTTCAGGGCGAGCTCCTATAATTCACCCCTCCACTTT. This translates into CASSLFRASSYNSPLHF.

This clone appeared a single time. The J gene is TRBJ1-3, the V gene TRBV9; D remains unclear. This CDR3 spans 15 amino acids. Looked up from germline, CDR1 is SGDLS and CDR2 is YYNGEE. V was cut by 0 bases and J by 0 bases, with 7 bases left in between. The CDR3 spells CASSVAGISGNTIYF. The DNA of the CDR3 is TGTGCCAGCAGCGTAGCAGGCATCTCTGGAAACACCATATATTTT.

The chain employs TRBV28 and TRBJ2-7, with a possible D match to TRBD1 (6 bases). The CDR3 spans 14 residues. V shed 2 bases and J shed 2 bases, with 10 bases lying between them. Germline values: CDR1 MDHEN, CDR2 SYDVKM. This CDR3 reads CASSLLRGPYEQYF. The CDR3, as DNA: TGTGCCAGCAGTTTACTCAGGGGCCCCTACGAGCAGTACTTC.

CDR3 bases: TGCGCCAGCAGCCTGGAGGGCGGGACAGATACGCAGTATTTT. This encodes CASSLEGGTDTQYF. This chain joins TRBV5-1 and TRBJ2-3, with a weak D call TRBD2 (6 bases). The CDR3 extends over 14 amino acids. The ends were cut back, 4 bases at V and 3 bases at J, with 12 bases in the middle. Germline V gives CDR1 SGHRS, CDR2 YFSETQ.

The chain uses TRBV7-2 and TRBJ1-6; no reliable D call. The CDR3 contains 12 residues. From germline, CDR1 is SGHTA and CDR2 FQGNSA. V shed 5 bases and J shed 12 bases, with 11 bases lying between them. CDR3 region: CASSPVVGPLHF. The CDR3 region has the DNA TGTGCCAGCAGCCCCGTGGTCGGACCCCTCCACTTT. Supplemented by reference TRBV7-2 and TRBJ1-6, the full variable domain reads GAGVSQSPSNKVTEKGKDVELRCDPISGHTALYWYRQSLGQGLEFLIYFQGNSAPDKSGLPSDRFSAERTGGSVSTLTIQRTQQEDSAVYLCASSPVVGPLHFGNGTRLTVT.